These 18 T cell receptor beta chains came from one sample sequenced in a study of metastatic and nonmetastatic thyroid tumors. TCRdb re-called clones via MiXCR from the PCR reads. The table includes roughly 42,000 clones, over 15% detected once. Before thyroid surgery, none of the patients had received any treatment. The sequenced sample was tumor tissue. These TCRs come from a female donor with papillary thyroid cancer or a benign thyroid nodule (not recorded which). Some clones in this sample may be carry-over from other donors' samples.

This clone showed up many times. In the same sample, other DNA sequences code for this CDR3. The chain is built from TRBV7-2 and TRBJ2-5; the match to TRBD2 covers 10 bases. The CDR3 sequence is 15 residues long. J was trimmed by 4 bases and V by 3 bases; bases with no gene match: 5. Germline assignment: CDR1 SGHTA and CDR2 FQGNSA. CDR3 sequence (DNA): TGTGCCAGCAGCTTGGGACTAGCGAACGGAGAGACCCAGTACTTC. Protein sequence: CASSLGLANGETQYF. The full variable domain, completed using reference TRBV7-2 and TRBJ2-5, is GAGVSQSPSNKVTEKGKDVELRCDPISGHTALYWYRQSLGQGLEFLIYFQGNSAPDKSGLPSDRFSAERTGGSVSTLTIQRTQQEDSAVYLCASSLGLANGETQYFGPGTRLLVL.

This clone was seen at least ten times. The J gene is TRBJ1-2, the V gene TRBV19, with 7 bases that match TRBD1. The CDR3 extends over 14 amino acids. With 5 bases clipped from V and 6 bases from J, the junction kept 9 bases outside the gene matches. Germline lookup yields CDR1 LNHDA and CDR2 SQIVND (reference sequence). The CDR3 protein is CASSLPQGTNGYTF. In DNA, the CDR3 is TGTGCCAGTAGTCTTCCACAGGGGACGAATGGCTACACCTTC.

This clone was picked up many times. This specimen includes other DNA sequences encoding the same CDR3. The chain joins TRBV4-3 to TRBJ2-7; 9 bases align to TRBD1. J lost 0 bases, V lost 4 bases, and 4 bases had no gene match. The germline V gene encodes CDR1 LGHNA and CDR2 YSLEER. The CDR3 runs 15 residues. Written as DNA, the CDR3 is TGCGCCAGCAGCCGGTCGACAGGGGGCTCCTACGAGCAGTACTTC. It encodes CASSRSTGGSYEQYF.

This clone was seen ten or more times. V and J are TRBV2 and TRBJ2-5, with TRBD2 as a possible D gene (5 bases). V shed 4 bases and J shed 0 bases, with 9 bases lying between them. Germline V gives CDR1 SNHLY, CDR2 FYNNEI. CDR3 size: 14 residues. The CDR3 loop is CASSVQDYQETQYF. CDR3 in DNA: TGTGCCAGCAGTGTTCAGGACTACCAAGAGACCCAGTACTTC.

This clone was observed many times. This rearrangement joins TRBV5-1 to TRBJ2-2; D not resolved. The CDR3 runs to 13 residues. CDR1 is SGHRS, CDR2 YFSETQ, per germline. The ends were cut back, 5 bases at V and 7 bases at J, with 12 bases in the middle. The CDR3, as DNA: TGCGCCAGCAGGCCCACGGGTCTCGGGGAGCTGTTTTTT. Its protein product is CASRPTGLGELFF.

This clone occurred many times. V and J are TRBV10-3 and TRBJ2-6, with 10 positions matching TRBD1. This CDR3 has 17 residues. Germline-derived CDR1 and CDR2 are ENHRY and SYGVKD. The trim removed 6 bases at V and 1 base at J, leaving 6 bases unmatched. CDR3 coding DNA: TGTGCCATCAGCCTGACAGGGGGCGCGTCTGGGGCCAACGTCCTGACTTTC. Its translation is CAISLTGGASGANVLTF.

This clone was seen repeatedly, ten times or more. The chain employs TRBV3-1 and TRBJ2-7; TRBD1 matches at 8 bases. With 4 bases clipped from V and 8 bases from J, the junction kept 4 bases outside the gene matches. The CDR3 contains 12 residues. Germline-derived CDR1 and CDR2 are LGHDT and YNNKEL (reference sequence). The CDR3 sequence: CASSPQGAQQYF. The CDR3 DNA is TGTGCCAGCAGCCCTCAGGGGGCCCAGCAGTACTTC.

This clone was counted at least ten times. The chain uses TRBV20-1 and TRBJ2-4; D possibly corresponds to TRBD1 (6 bases). Per the germline V gene, CDR1 is DFQATT and CDR2 is SNEGSKA (reference sequence). Trimming stripped 3 bases from V and 0 bases from J, with 12 bases between. This CDR3 comprises 15 residues. CDR3 nucleotides: TGCAGTGCTAGGTATCAGGGGAGAGCCAAAAACATTCAGTACTTC. This sequence encodes CSARYQGRAKNIQYF.

The gene calls are TRBV12-3 or TRBV12-4 and TRBJ2-5, with TRBD2 identical over 12 bases. With V trimmed by 3 bases and J by 6 bases, 20 bases remained unmatched. The CDR3 consists of 20 residues. CDR3 DNA sequence: TGTGCCAGCAGTTTTCAGTGGGGGGTACTAGCGGGAGGTACGTCAAAGACCCAGTACTTC. It yields the protein CASSFQWGVLAGGTSKTQYF.

Concerning this clone itself: This same CDR3 is encoded by further DNA sequences in the sample. The J gene is TRBJ2-1, the V gene TRBV20-1; D may be TRBD1 (6 bases). This CDR3 contains 17 residues. The germline V gene encodes CDR1 DFQATT and CDR2 SNEGSKA (reference sequence). V gave up 0 bases and J gave up 5 bases, with 20 bases separating them. DNA of the CDR3: TGCAGTGCTAGAGATCCAGCGAGGGCCGGACAGCACAATGAGCAGTTCTTC. It translates to CSARDPARAGQHNEQFF.

This clone showed up just a few times. This may be a read error: a much more frequent sequence differs by one nucleotide. The V and J genes are TRBV18 and TRBJ1-6; no clear D gene. The germline gives CDR1 KGHSH, CDR2 LQKENI. V lost 5 bases and J 8 bases, leaving 16 bases between the germline ends. The CDR3 spans 15 residues. Here the CDR3 reads CASSDTPNKDSPLHF. The CDR3 DNA is TGTGCCAGCTCAGACACACCCAATAAAGATTCACCCCTCCACTTT.

Many counts were recorded for this clone. V is TRBV10-3 and J is TRBJ1-3, with D tentatively TRBD1 (6 bases). Germline CDR1 is ENHRY and CDR2 is SYGVKD. V was trimmed by 6 bases and J by 8 bases, leaving 8 bases between them. This CDR3 has 11 residues. The CDR3 here is CAIRSGDTIYF. CDR3 DNA sequence: TGTGCCATCAGGTCAGGGGACACCATATATTTT.

This clone was counted many times. This chain joins TRBV28 and TRBJ1-2; 7 nucleotides align to TRBD1. The V gene's germline CDR1 is MDHEN and CDR2 SYDVKM. Trimming at V came to 6 bases and at J to 2 bases, leaving 9 bases not matched to a gene. CDR3 length equals 15 residues. CDR3 sequence: CASSPLDRANYGYTF. The CDR3 coding sequence is TGTGCCAGCAGCCCCCTCGACAGGGCCAACTATGGCTACACCTTC.

In its sample, this clone ranks as medium-sized. This chain links TRBV7-9 with TRBJ2-1, with unresolved D. Germline V lookup: CDR1 SEHNR, CDR2 FQNEAQ (reference sequence). This CDR3 has 16 amino acids. V was shortened by 5 bases and J by 6 bases, with 20 bases between the two germline ends. The CDR3 loop is CASSPKSTLKANEQFF. Written as DNA, the CDR3 is TGTGCCAGCAGCCCTAAGAGCACATTGAAGGCCAATGAGCAGTTCTTC.

The chain joins TRBV20-1 to TRBJ2-1; D call uncertain. The V end lost 1 base, the J end lost 1 base, and 11 bases lay between the germline ends. This CDR3 spans 15 amino acids. Germline assignment: CDR1 DFQATT and CDR2 SNEGSKA (reference sequence). The CDR3 DNA follows: TGCAGTGCTAGAGCCCGACATATGTCCTACAATGAGCAGTTCTTC. Translating it yields CSARARHMSYNEQFF.

This clone occurred once. The junction departs from the called germline gene at one end, perhaps through a read error. The chain uses TRBV13 and TRBJ2-6; D tentatively fits TRBD1 or TRBD2 (5 bases each). Germline assignment: CDR1 PRHDT and CDR2 FYEKMQ (reference sequence). The CDR3 spans 19 residues. The CDR3 DNA sequence: TGTGCCAGCAGGGCCGATTTGGGGAAAGGGAGCTCTGGGGCCAACGTCCTGAATTTC. This encodes CASRADLGKGSSGANVLNF.

This clone was seen more than once but under ten times. The J gene is TRBJ2-1, the V gene TRBV6-4, with TRBD1 matching 8 bases. The V segment lost 6 bases and the J segment 10 bases; nucleotides outside the gene matches: 20. The CDR3 length is 17 residues. Germline loops: CDR1 MRHNA, CDR2 SNTAGT. The CDR3 DNA is TGTGCCAGCAGCCGACAGGGGCGCTCGTTGGTGGGTTACGAGCAGTTCTTC. Translating gives CASSRQGRSLVGYEQFF.

This clone has ten or more counts. The rearrangement links TRBV6-1 to TRBJ2-5, with 8 bases that match TRBD1. Per germline, CDR1 MNHNS and CDR2 SASEGT. The J segment lost 1 base and the V segment lost 7 bases, leaving 5 bases of the junction unmatched. The CDR3 totals 14 residues. The CDR3 reads CASKTGVTQETQYF. Written as DNA, the CDR3 is TGTGCCAGCAAGACAGGGGTAACCCAAGAGACCCAGTACTTC.